In this sample, the clone carrying this T cell receptor beta chain turned up a few times. The sample comes from a study of naive and memory T cell subsets. Both TRBC1 and TRBC2 were covered by a beta constant-region primer of two equimolar oligonucleotides. One entry per CDR3 protein, called by TCRdb with MiXCR from the UMI-ligation and nested PCR reads. The sample lists some 87,000 distinct CDR3 sequences; 7% were seen once. CMV status came from CD4+ T cell IFNgamma after overnight CMV lysate stimulation of fresh PBMCs. The sample consisted of central memory CD4+ T cells from blood. The sequence was obtained from a human donor in good health.

The CDR3 sequence is CASRGPGVTGELFF. The CDR3 bases are TGTGCCAGTAGAGGGCCGGGGGTCACCGGGGAGCTGTTTTTT. The chain combines TRBV19 with TRBJ2-2; a possible D gene is TRBD2 (6 bases). The CDR3 has 14 amino acids. Trimming took off 6 bases at V and 4 bases at J, with 12 bases between the two ends. Germline-derived CDR1 and CDR2 are LNHDA and SQIVND (reference sequence).